The T cell receptor beta chain under discussion was sequenced for a study of molecular identifiers for immune sequencing clone quantification. As for the study in general: Four of five RNA aliquots from approximately 20,000 or 100,000 naive CD8 T cells were sequenced.

Study-wide points: In naive cells, under 1% of molecules belonged to clones above 20 RNA copies, against over 97% in effector cells. Highly expanded clone sizes could be underestimated by identical TCR molecules that share a barcode.

TCRdb re-called the PCR reads through MiXCR, storing one row per CDR3 protein. Of under 600,000 distinct CDR3 sequences in the sample, 20% to 25% were seen once. A CD8+CD4-CCR7+CD45RA+ gate was used to sort naive CD8 T cells. The V end lost 2 bases, the J end lost 4 bases, and 14 bases lay between the germline ends. CDR3 length: 14 residues. Germline V CDR1 and CDR2: DFQATT, SNEGSKA (reference sequence). Notes on this clonotype: Antigen unknown.

J is TRBJ2-5 and V is TRBV20-1; D gene unclear. The sequenced material came from naive CD8+ T cells from blood, with Jurkat cell RNA spiked in. Subset described: FACS-sorted CD8+CD4-CCR7+CD45RA+ naive T cells. This receptor was identified in a human donor in good health. Some libraries in this study had Jurkat cell RNA spiked in. The chain's CDR3 is CSARPQELGETQYF. Here the CDR3 DNA reads TGCAGTGCTAGACCTCAAGAATTGGGAGAGACCCAGTACTTC.